These T cell receptor beta chains were read from a single sample in a study of T cell responses to AZD1222 COVID-19 vaccine. Sequenced by immunoSEQ multiplex PCR; TCRdb stores in-frame clones only, minus some. This sample has about 92,000 clones; about nine tenths occur once, and the top ten carry 20% to 25%. Sequences were derived from peripheral blood, sampled on day 0 of AZD1222 vaccination. The origin of the receptors is an adult in good health. Each CDR3 is given without its conserved first and last residue. A D gene is named only where the DNA matches it firmly.

v_call d_call cdr3_aa
TRBV6-6 . ASTNVGFTEAF
TRBV5-6 . ASSFQGVNQPQH
TRBV11-2 . ASSGGTSLYTGELF
TRBV5-4 . ASSQPSFADTQY
TRBV6-5 . ASSYEDRYNEQF
TRBV6-5 . ASTRDKGYEQY
TRBV29-1 . SAEGDNYGYT
TRBV6-1 TRBD2 ASSEWRGGGTDTQY
TRBV6-5 TRBD1 ASSGQGLLETQY
TRBV7-6 TRBD1 ASSLGQGTNTEAF
TRBV5-4 . ASSLPTGRITEAF
TRBV5-1 TRBD2 ASSLVFAGGRNEQF
TRBV18 . ASSPGVRDTEAF
TRBV7-3 . ASSQQGTNSPLH
TRBV3-1/TRBV3-2 . ASSQDSPAGMGNQPQH
TRBV7-2 . ASSPLSAQGEQF
TRBV30 . AWEEGLGRGYGYT
TRBV15 . ATKNGHFLYQPQH
TRBV4-3 . ASSQDEGPSGVQY
TRBV7-6 . ASSQGETQY
TRBV5-1 . ASSAGQVNEKLF
TRBV9 . ASSGGRAADTQY
TRBV5-8 . ASSLGRGPEAF
TRBV3-1/TRBV3-2 TRBD1 ASSQEATGASGYT
TRBV7-2 TRBD2 ASSRYLLAGVSTDTQY
TRBV12-3/TRBV12-4 . ASSLIEYNEQF
TRBV6-5 TRBD2 ASSSSGLVRETQY
TRBV6-4 . ASSSEENTGELF
TRBV29-1 TRBD1 SVSGTESSGNTIY
TRBV2 TRBD1 ASRSQGDYGYT
TRBV3-1/TRBV3-2 TRBD1 ASSQDWDRGNYGYT
TRBV3-1/TRBV3-2 . ASSHQTRSQETQY
TRBV6-2/TRBV6-3 . ASSPRMDTQY
TRBV7-2 TRBD1 ASSSGQPLSALH
TRBV27 . ASSGRDSRPYGYT
TRBV4-3 . ASSQDLSRQAGELF